This T cell receptor (beta chain) was sequenced during a study of identical twins (dated by TCRdb to the mid-2010s). For context, the study as a whole: TCR alpha and beta repertoires from monozygotic twins, unrelated adults of various ages and cord blood were deep-sequenced to test whether fetal clonotypes persist. Replicate twin experiments were performed at different times using different library preparation protocols to rule out contamination. What the authors observed across the whole study: Because the same donors could not be followed over many years, the conclusions relied on cross-sectional statistical analysis. Recombination models systematically underestimated out-of-frame TCR alpha sharing in monozygotic twins but agreed with sharing between unrelated individuals. Zero-insertion analyses could be partly confounded by invariant T cells such as MAIT and iNKT, although diverse VJ usage argued against such confounding for most clonotypes. A weaker excess of twin sharing was found in beta out-of-frame sequences because the signal-to-noise ratio was lowered by fewer shared sequences. Abundant cord blood beta clonotypes carried fewer insertions; young adult naive repertoires showed a weaker similar trend, while memory repertoires showed none. Compared with coincidental sharing between unrelated individuals, out-of-frame TCR alpha sequences shared between twins had an excess of sequences with low generation probability.

All donors were healthy Caucasians. The twin cohort consisted of three pairs of female monozygotic twins, all aged about 18 to 30 years. RNA for TCR libraries was isolated from peripheral blood mononuclear cells. Worth noting for this clonotype: The antigen it binds to is not known. No base qualities exist here, and no much larger clone lies one base off it.

Libraries came from 5' RACE. Sequencing relied on an Illumina HiSeq 2000. Template switching added a universal primer binding site, and the final cDNA carried a unique molecular identifier that allowed TCR cDNA molecules to be counted accurately. First-strand cDNA for TCR alpha and beta chains was synthesized from specific primers in the conserved constant-segment region. To control for contamination, every cDNA library carried two barcodes: a SMART-Mk sample barcode plus Illumina barcodes. Two successive PCR steps introduced TruSeq adapter sequences along with Illumina sample barcodes. The TCR alpha and beta cDNA libraries were sequenced on the Illumina HiSeq platform using custom primers. In the original analysis: MiGEC was used to process raw reads and extract unique molecular identifiers, and MiXCR was used to find CDR3 positions. Recombination models were inferred per individual with the repgenHMM and IGoR tools using an EM algorithm. Shared clonotype analysis was performed with the tcR package in R, normalizing sharing by the product of cloneset sizes. To study raw recombination without the effects of thymic and clonal selection, out-of-frame nonproductive sequences were analyzed. TCRdb reanalyzed the raw reads on its own, using fastp at Q25 for trimming and MiXCR for clone calling, and kept in-frame beta chains. Identical CDR3 protein sequences are pooled into one entry, listed with their most common genes and DNA. The V and J calls and clone size come from TCRdb's table, not from the authors' own analysis. The sample profile shows under 1 million distinct CDR3 sequences; approximately 13% of them were found once. Around 1.5% of the sample lies in the top ten.

Trimming accounts for 4 bases at V and 2 bases at J, while the number of junction bases matched to no gene is 3. The germline V gene provides CDR1 ENHRY and CDR2 SYGVKD. Including the terminal cysteine and phenylalanine, the CDR3 comprises 14 residues. Of the read, only the CDR3 DNA is kept; its 42 bases are in frame from base 1. The sample was also reused in another study, on yellow fever vaccine responses in identical twins. As that second study puts it: According to the authors, in identical twins the way T cells responded to vaccination appeared partly convergent and partly personalized. Focusing on identical twins, the study followed the T cell clones that responded to the vaccine, and did so with precision.

The sample consisted of PBMCs. The sequence joins TRBV10-3 to TRBJ2-3, with 7 central nucleotides matching TRBD2. The receptor comes from a woman aged 18-35 years in good health. At the DNA level, the sequence is TGTGCCATCAGTGGAGCGGGAACCACAGATACGCAGTATTTT. Its translation reads: CAISGAGTTDTQYF.